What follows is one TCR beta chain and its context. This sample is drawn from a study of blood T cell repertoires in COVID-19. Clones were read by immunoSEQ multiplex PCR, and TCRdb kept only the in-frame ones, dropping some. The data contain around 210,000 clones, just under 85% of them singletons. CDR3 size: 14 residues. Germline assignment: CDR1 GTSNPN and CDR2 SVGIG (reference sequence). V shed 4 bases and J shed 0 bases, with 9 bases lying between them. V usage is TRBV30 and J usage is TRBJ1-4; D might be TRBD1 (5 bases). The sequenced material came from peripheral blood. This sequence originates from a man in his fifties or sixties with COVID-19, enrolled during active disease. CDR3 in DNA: TGTGCCTGGACCATGACAGCAACTAATGAAAAACTGTTTTTT. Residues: CAWTMTATNEKLFF.